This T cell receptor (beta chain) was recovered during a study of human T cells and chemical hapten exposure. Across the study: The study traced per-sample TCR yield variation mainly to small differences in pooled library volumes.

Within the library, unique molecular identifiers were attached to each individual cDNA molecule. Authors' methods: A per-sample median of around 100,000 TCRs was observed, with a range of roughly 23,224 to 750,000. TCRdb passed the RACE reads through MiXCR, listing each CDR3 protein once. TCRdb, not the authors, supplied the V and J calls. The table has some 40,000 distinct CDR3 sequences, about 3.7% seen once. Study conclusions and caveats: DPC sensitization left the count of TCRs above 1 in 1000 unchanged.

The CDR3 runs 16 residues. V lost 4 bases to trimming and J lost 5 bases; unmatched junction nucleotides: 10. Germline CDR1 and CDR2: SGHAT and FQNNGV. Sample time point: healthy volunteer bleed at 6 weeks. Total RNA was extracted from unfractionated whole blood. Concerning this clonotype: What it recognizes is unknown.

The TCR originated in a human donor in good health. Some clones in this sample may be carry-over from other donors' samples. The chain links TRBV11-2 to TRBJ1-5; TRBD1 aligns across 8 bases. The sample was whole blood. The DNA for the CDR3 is TGTGCCAGCAGCTCACACGGGACAGGTCAGGATCAGCCCCAGCATTTT. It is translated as CASSSHGTGQDQPQHF.